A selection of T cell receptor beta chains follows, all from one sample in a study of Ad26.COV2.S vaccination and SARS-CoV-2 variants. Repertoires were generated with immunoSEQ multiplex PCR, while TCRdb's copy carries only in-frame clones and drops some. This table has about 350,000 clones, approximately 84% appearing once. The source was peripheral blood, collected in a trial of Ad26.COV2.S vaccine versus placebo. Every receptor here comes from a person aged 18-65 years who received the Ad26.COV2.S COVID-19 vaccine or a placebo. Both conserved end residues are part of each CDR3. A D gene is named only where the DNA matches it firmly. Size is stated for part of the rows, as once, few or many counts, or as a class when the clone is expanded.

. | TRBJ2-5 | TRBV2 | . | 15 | CASSLFGGRDETQYF | TGTGCCAGCAGTCTTTTCGGAGGCCGCGATGAGACCCAGTACTTC
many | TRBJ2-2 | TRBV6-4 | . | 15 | CASSPTGINTGELFF | TGTGCCAGCAGTCCCACGGGGATTAACACCGGGGAGCTGTTTTTT
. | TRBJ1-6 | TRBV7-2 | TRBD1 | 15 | CASSLSGQGGSPLHF | TGTGCCAGCAGCTTGTCGGGACAGGGGGGTTCACCCCTCCACTTT
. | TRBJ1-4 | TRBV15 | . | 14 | CATSRVRPGEKLFF | TGTGCCACCAGCAGAGTCCGGCCGGGTGAAAAACTGTTTTTT
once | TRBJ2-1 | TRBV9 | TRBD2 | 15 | CASSATSGTYNEQFF | TGTGCCAGCAGCGCGACTAGCGGAACGTACAATGAGCAGTTCTTC
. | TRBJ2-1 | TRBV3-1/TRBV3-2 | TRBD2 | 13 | CASSPGGADEQFF | TGTGCCAGCAGCCCGGGGGGGGCTGATGAGCAGTTCTTC
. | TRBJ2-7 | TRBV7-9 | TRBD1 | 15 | CASSSGTGRYYEQYF | TGTGCCAGCAGCTCAGGGACAGGGAGGTACTACGAGCAGTACTTC
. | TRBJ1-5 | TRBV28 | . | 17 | CASSFEGTRWSNQPQHF | TGTGCCAGCAGTTTTGAAGGGACTAGATGGAGCAATCAGCCCCAGCATTTT
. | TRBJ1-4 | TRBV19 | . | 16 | CASSFEVGRENEKLFF | TGTGCCAGTAGTTTTGAGGTGGGAAGGGAAAATGAAAAACTGTTTTTT
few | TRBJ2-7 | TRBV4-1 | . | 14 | CASSHTQGAYEQYF | TGCGCCAGCAGCCACACGCAGGGAGCCTACGAGCAGTACTTC
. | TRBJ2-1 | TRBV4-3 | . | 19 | CASSQGSNGLVGPYNEQFF | TGCGCCAGCAGCCAAGGAAGCAATGGGTTGGTGGGCCCCTACAATGAGCAGTTCTTC
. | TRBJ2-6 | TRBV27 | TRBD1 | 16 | CASSRRTGVGANVLTF | TGTGCCAGCAGCCGCCGGACAGGGGTTGGGGCCAACGTCCTGACTTTC
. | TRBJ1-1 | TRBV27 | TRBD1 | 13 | CASSPVGQVEAFF | TGTGCCAGCAGTCCCGTTGGACAGGTGGAAGCTTTCTTT
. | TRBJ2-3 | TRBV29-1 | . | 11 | CSVSETDTQYF | TGCAGCGTGTCAGAAACAGATACGCAGTATTTT
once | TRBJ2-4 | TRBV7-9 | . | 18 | CANGSRGRGNAAKNIQYF | TGTGCCAACGGGAGCCGGGGCAGGGGGAATGCGGCCAAAAACATTCAGTACTTC
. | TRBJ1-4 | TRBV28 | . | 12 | CASSRAPVELFF | TGTGCCAGCAGCCGAGCCCCGGTTGAACTGTTTTTT
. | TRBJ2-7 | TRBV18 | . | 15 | CASSPLSGEYGEQYF | TGTGCCAGCTCACCACTCTCGGGAGAGTATGGCGAGCAGTACTTC
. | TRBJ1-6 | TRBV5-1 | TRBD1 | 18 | CASSLGPGGQLVNSPLHF | TGCGCCAGCAGCTTGGGCCCAGGGGGCCAGTTAGTTAATTCACCCCTCCACTTT
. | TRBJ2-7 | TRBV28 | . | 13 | CASTGLGSYEQYF | TGTGCCAGTACAGGCCTAGGTTCCTACGAGCAGTACTTC
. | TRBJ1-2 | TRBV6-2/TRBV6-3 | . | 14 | CASSYSASSGGYTF | TGTGCCAGCAGTTATTCGGCGAGCTCGGGTGGCTACACCTTC
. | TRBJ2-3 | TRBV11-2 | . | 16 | CASSSSGGAYTDTQYF | TGTGCCAGCAGCTCCTCTGGGGGTGCTTACACAGATACGCAGTATTTT
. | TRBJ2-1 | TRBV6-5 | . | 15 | CASSLTRVGYNEQFF | TGTGCCAGCAGTCTTACCAGAGTGGGGTACAATGAGCAGTTCTTC
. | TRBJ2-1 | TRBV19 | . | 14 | CASRGTGSYNEQFF | TGTGCCAGTAGAGGGACCGGGTCTTACAATGAGCAGTTCTTC
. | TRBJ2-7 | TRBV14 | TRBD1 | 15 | CASSHLRDRGNEQYF | TGTGCCAGCAGCCATCTCCGGGACAGGGGTAACGAGCAGTACTTC
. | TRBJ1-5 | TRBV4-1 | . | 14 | CASSQIQSNQPQHF | TGCGCCAGCAGCCAGATACAAAGCAATCAGCCCCAGCATTTT
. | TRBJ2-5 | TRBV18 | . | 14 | CASSPLAISETQYF | TGTGCCAGCTCACCCTTGGCCATATCAGAGACCCAGTACTTC
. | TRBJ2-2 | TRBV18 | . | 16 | CASSPPGTHATGELFF | TGTGCCAGCTCACCACCGGGGACCCACGCCACCGGGGAGCTGTTTTTT
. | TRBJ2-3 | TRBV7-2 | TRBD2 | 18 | CASSVKTPWAGVGDTQYF | TGTGCCAGCAGCGTAAAAACGCCGTGGGCGGGAGTTGGAGATACGCAGTATTTT
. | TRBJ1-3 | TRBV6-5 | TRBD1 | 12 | CASHTGGNTIYF | TGTGCCAGCCATACAGGGGGGAACACCATATATTTT
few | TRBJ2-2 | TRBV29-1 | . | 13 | CIGGGRGPGELFF | TGCATCGGGGGGGGTAGGGGGCCCGGGGAGCTGTTTTTT
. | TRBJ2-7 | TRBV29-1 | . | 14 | CSVVMGGSSYEQYF | TGCAGCGTTGTTATGGGGGGTAGCTCCTACGAGCAGTACTTC
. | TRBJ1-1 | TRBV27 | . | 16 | CASTPMQGLLGTEAFF | TGTGCCAGCACCCCCATGCAGGGGTTGTTGGGCACTGAAGCTTTCTTT
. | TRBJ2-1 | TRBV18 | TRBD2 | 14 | CASSPGREGNEQFF | TGTGCCAGCTCACCAGGCAGGGAGGGCAATGAGCAGTTCTTC
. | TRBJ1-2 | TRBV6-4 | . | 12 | CASSDGSYGYTF | TGTGCCAGCAGTGACGGGTCTTATGGCTACACCTTC
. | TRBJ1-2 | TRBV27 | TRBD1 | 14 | CASSSGQGVFGYTF | TGTGCCAGCAGTTCGGGACAGGGAGTTTTTGGCTACACCTTC
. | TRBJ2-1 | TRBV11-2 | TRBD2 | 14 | CASSPYGGSGEQFF | TGTGCCAGCAGCCCTTACGGCGGGAGTGGCGAGCAGTTCTTC
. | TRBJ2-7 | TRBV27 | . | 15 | CASSSNGPTLYEQYF | TGTGCCAGCAGTTCGAACGGCCCGACCCTCTACGAGCAGTACTTC
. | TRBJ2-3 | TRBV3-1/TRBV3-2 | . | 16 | CASSQAQGRDVHTQYF | TGTGCCAGCAGCCAGGCTCAGGGGCGCGATGTTCATACGCAGTATTTT
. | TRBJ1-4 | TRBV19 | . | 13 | CASRGWLDEKLFF | TGTGCCAGCCGCGGGTGGCTCGATGAAAAACTGTTTTTT
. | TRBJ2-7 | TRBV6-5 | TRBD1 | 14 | CASRRTGAWYEQYF | TGTGCCAGCAGAAGGACAGGGGCATGGTACGAGCAGTACTTC
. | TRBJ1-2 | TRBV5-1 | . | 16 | CASSLPREGPDYGYTF | TGCGCCAGCAGCTTGCCCCGGGAAGGCCCAGACTATGGCTACACCTTC
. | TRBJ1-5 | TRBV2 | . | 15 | CASSVGPLLGQPQHF | TGTGCCAGCAGCGTCGGGCCGCTTCTCGGGCAGCCCCAGCATTTT
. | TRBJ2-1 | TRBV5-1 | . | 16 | CASSLTGTSSYNEQFF | TGCGCCAGCAGCTTGACAGGGACCTCAAGCTACAATGAGCAGTTCTTC
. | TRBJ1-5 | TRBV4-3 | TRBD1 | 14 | CASSPGQGFQPQHF | TGCGCCAGCAGCCCAGGACAGGGCTTCCAGCCCCAGCATTTT
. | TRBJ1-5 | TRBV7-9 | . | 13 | CASSFRGNQPQHF | TGTGCCAGCAGCTTCCGGGGCAATCAGCCCCAGCATTTT
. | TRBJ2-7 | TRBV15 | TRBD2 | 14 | CATSNWTSGYEQYF | TGTGCCACCAGCAACTGGACTAGCGGCTACGAGCAGTACTTC